The clone carrying this T cell receptor (beta chain) has a handful of counts. Per the original data handling: Reference gene primer amplification gave nucleated cell count estimates. Profiling relied on immunoSEQ multiplex PCR, and the TCRdb table lists in-frame clones only, not all of them. From that table come the V and J calls and clone size; the DNA was used to work out D and trimming. The repertoire holds roughly 220,000 clones, with roughly 84% as singletons. The data were taken from a study of blood T cell repertoires in COVID-19. The CDR3 extends over 13 amino acids. Germline-derived CDR1 and CDR2 are SGHTA and FQGNSA. V lost 1 base, J lost 9 bases, and 12 bases lay in between.

V gene TRBV7-2 combines with J gene TRBJ2-5, with unresolved D. The TCR originated in a man in his forties or fifties who had recovered from COVID-19. The specimen sequenced was peripheral blood. The CDR3 coding sequence is TGTGCCAGCAGCTTAGGGTCTACCGCGGCCCAGTACTTC. Residues: CASSLGSTAAQYF.